This TCR beta chain was retrieved from a study of Tregs in tolerant kidney transplant recipients. Study outcomes and limitations: Biological reproducibility was not directly addressed, but technical replication error appeared minimal.

Trimming removed 3 bases at V and 3 bases at J, with 13 bases between. This CDR3 has 15 residues. CDR1 is SGDLS and CDR2 is YYNGEE in the germline V gene. TCRdb keeps only in-frame clones here, not all; method: immunoSEQ multiplex PCR. The table has about 83,000 clones, under 98% seen once. With respect to this clone: Its cognate antigen is unknown.

The origin of this receptor is a human donor who received a combined kidney and bone marrow transplant. Sequenced here: CD4+ T cells from blood, sampled before the transplant. The V and J genes are TRBV9 and TRBJ1-5; D might be TRBD1 (6 bases). As DNA, the CDR3 is TGTGCCAGCAGCGATGGGACATTGCCCAATCAGCCCCAGCATTTT. This gives the protein CASSDGTLPNQPQHF.